The 13 T cell receptor beta chains below all came from one sample that was sequenced in a study of memory CD4+ T cells and cytomegalovirus serostatus (dated by TCRdb to about 2019). Single viable CD3+CD4+CD8-CD45RO+ cells were sorted as memory CD4+ T cells on a FACSAria II. The receptor library was made with the immunoSEQ multiplex PCR assay. TCRdb mirrors the immuneACCESS table, restricted to in-frame sequences. Some clones are absent from its copies; in checked studies, under half trace to an unresolved V gene, and the reason for the others is unknown. The sample profile shows under 55,000 clones; over 60% of them were found once. Jointly, the top ten make up 1.1% to 1.5% of the sample. Sequencing used memory CD4+ T cells from blood. The receptors originated from an adult in good health and CMV-seropositive.

The genes are TRBV28 and TRBJ1-4, with 11 bases identical to TRBD1. The CDR3 has 15 amino acids. V trimming: 3 bases; J trimming: 6 bases; junction bases outside the gene matches: 3. The germline V gene has CDR1 MDHEN and CDR2 SYDVKM. DNA of the CDR3: TGTGCCAGCAGTTTGGGGGACAGGGGGGATGAAAAACTGTTTTTT. Protein: CASSLGDRGDEKLFF.

CDR3 sequence (DNA): TGTGCCAGCAGCTCACGCGGACTAGCGGGATACAATGAGCAGTTCTTC. Translating gives CASSSRGLAGYNEQFF. V usage is TRBV7-9 and J usage is TRBJ2-1, with 12 bases fitting TRBD2. Germline V gene sequence: CDR1 SEHNR, CDR2 FQNEAQ (reference sequence). The V segment lost 4 bases and the J segment 4 bases; nucleotides outside the gene matches: 5. The CDR3 sequence is 16 residues long.

V gene TRBV9 combines with J gene TRBJ2-7; D remains ambiguous. This CDR3 contains 14 residues. Germline CDR1 reads SGDLS; CDR2 reads YYNGEE. The V gene lost 0 bases and the J gene lost 0 bases, with 7 bases spanning the gap. The CDR3 is CASSVDFSSYEQYF. The DNA for the CDR3 is TGTGCCAGCAGCGTAGATTTTAGCTCCTACGAGCAGTACTTC. The variable domain in full, completed from reference TRBV9 and TRBJ2-7, reads DSGVTQTPKHLITATGQRVTLRCSPRSGDLSVYWYQQSLDQGLQFLIQYYNGEERAKGNILERFSAQQFPDLHSELNLSSLELGDSALYFCASSVDFSSYEQYFGPGTRLTVT.

The V gene is TRBV19, the J gene TRBJ1-5; the D is unclear. The CDR3 totals 16 residues. Germline loops: CDR1 LNHDA, CDR2 SQIVND (reference sequence). Trimming shortened V by 4 bases and J by 6 bases, and 19 bases separated the two germline ends. The CDR3 is CASSTELGRRIQPQHF. The CDR3 nucleotides are TGTGCCAGTAGTACAGAACTCGGGAGGCGGATTCAGCCCCAGCATTTT.

The chain carries TRBV12-5 and TRBJ1-2; no reliable D call. The CDR3 runs 13 residues. CDR1 is LGHNT, CDR2 FRNRAP, per germline. The ends were cut back, 1 base at V and 10 bases at J, with 13 bases in the middle. In DNA, the CDR3 is TGTGCTAGTGGTTTGGGCCCTATCACGGACTACACCTTC. It translates to CASGLGPITDYTF.

This clone was recorded a few times. The chain recombines TRBV19 with TRBJ2-5; no definite D call. Germline CDR1 and CDR2: LNHDA and SQIVND (reference sequence). CDR3 length: 11 amino acids. V lost 6 bases to trimming and J lost 1 base, with 3 bases between them. In DNA, the CDR3 is TGTGCCAGTAGGGGCCAAGAGACCCAGTACTTC. Translated: CASRGQETQYF.

The chain employs TRBV5-4 and TRBJ1-2, with a weak D call TRBD1 (6 bases). V was cut by 0 bases and J by 6 bases, with 15 bases left in between. Germline CDR1 SGHNT, CDR2 YYREEE (reference sequence). CDR3 size: 15 residues. CDR3 nucleotides: TGTGCCAGCAGCTTGGAGGCAGGGGAAGGGGATGGCTACACCTTC. It encodes CASSLEAGEGDGYTF.

This clone was seen once. The chain links TRBV9 to TRBJ2-1; 9 bases agree with TRBD2. Germline V gene sequence: CDR1 SGDLS, CDR2 YYNGEE. The CDR3 is 15 residues long. The ends lost 3 bases at V and 5 bases at J; junction bases unmatched: 6. The chain's CDR3 is CASSEGTSKDNEQFF. Here the CDR3 DNA reads TGTGCCAGCAGCGAGGGGACTAGCAAGGACAATGAGCAGTTCTTC.

The rearrangement joins TRBV18 to TRBJ1-6; D is possibly TRBD1 (6 bases). Trimming removed 8 bases from V and 3 bases from J, with 14 bases in between. The CDR3 spans 15 residues. Germline V lookup: CDR1 KGHSH, CDR2 LQKENI. The CDR3 bases are TGTGCCAGCACAACCGACAGGAACTATAATTCACCCCTCCACTTT. This translates into CASTTDRNYNSPLHF.

This clone was observed a handful of times. The gene calls are TRBV10-3 and TRBJ1-2, with D unclear. The CDR3 is 12 amino acids. V shed 7 bases and J shed 3 bases, with 9 bases lying between them. Per the germline V gene, CDR1 is ENHRY and CDR2 is SYGVKD. The CDR3 is CAITDGYYGYTF. In DNA, the CDR3 is TGTGCCATCACGGACGGCTACTATGGCTACACCTTC.

This chain uses TRBV7-2 with TRBJ1-1; D remains unclear. This CDR3 has 13 residues. Germline-derived CDR1 and CDR2 are SGHTA and FQGNSA. V was pared by 3 bases and J by 1 base, with 6 bases between. Here the CDR3 reads CASSLYRNTEAFF. The CDR3, as DNA: TGTGCCAGCAGCTTGTACAGGAACACTGAAGCTTTCTTT.

In its sample, this clone was seen a few times. CDR3 in amino acids: CASSPSGAYGYTF. The DNA for the CDR3 is TGTGCCAGCTCACCGTCAGGAGCCTATGGCTACACCTTC. This sequence joins TRBV18 and TRBJ1-2; D ambiguous. V was trimmed by 3 bases and J by 4 bases, leaving 9 bases between them. CDR3 length: 13 residues. Germline V lookup: CDR1 KGHSH, CDR2 LQKENI.

The CDR3 region has the DNA TGTGCCACCAGCAGTCACCTTGCGGTAGCCAAAAACATTCAGTACTTC. Amino acid sequence: CATSSHLAVAKNIQYF. This chain links TRBV15 with TRBJ2-4; D is unclear. This CDR3 is 16 amino acids long. Trimming left V 3 bases short and J 0 bases short, with 12 bases between. Germline V gene sequence: CDR1 LNHNV, CDR2 YYDKDF (reference sequence).